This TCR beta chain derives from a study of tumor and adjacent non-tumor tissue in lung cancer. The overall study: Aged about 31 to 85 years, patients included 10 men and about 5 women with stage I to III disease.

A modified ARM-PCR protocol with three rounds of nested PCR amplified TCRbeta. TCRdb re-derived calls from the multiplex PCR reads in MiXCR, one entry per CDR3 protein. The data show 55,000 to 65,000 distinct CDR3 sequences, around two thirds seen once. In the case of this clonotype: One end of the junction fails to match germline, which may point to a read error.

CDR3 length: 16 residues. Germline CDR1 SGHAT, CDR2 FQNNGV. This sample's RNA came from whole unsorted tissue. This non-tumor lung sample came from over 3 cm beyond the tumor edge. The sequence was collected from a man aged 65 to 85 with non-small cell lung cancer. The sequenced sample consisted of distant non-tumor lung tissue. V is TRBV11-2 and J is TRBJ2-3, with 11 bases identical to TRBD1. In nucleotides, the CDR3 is TGTGGCAGCAGCTCAGTAGGGACAGGGGGAACATATACGCAGTATTTT. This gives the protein CGSSSVGTGGTYTQYF.